These 14 T cell receptor beta chains were all obtained from the same sample, sequenced in a study of cytomegalovirus exposure and HLA in healthy donors. In the PCR, 60 Vbeta and 13 Jbeta primers were used. The table came from immunoSEQ multiplex PCR; TCRdb's copy has only in-frame clones and leaves some out. The repertoire holds about 160,000 clones, with less than 85% as singletons. The sequenced sample was PBMCs. These receptors were taken from a man in his forties in good health and CMV-seronegative.

The rearrangement joins TRBV6-1 to TRBJ2-3; 13 positions match TRBD2. The CDR3 has 15 amino acids. CDR1 is MNHNS and CDR2 is SASEGT in the germline V gene. V was pared by 5 bases and J by 3 bases, with 2 bases of the junction left unmatched. CDR3 in amino acids: CASSLTSGGTDTQYF. The CDR3 DNA follows: TGTGCCAGCAGTTTGACTAGCGGGGGGACAGATACGCAGTATTTT.

The V call is TRBV5-1, the J call TRBJ2-1; 10 bases agree with TRBD2. The CDR3 contains 16 residues. V lost 4 bases to trimming and J lost 0 bases; unmatched junction nucleotides: 4. Germline CDR1 reads SGHRS; CDR2 reads YFSETQ. CDR3 nucleotides: TGCGCCAGCAGCCATAGCGGGGGGAGCTCCTACAATGAGCAGTTCTTC. Residues: CASSHSGGSSYNEQFF.

V gene TRBV19 combines with J gene TRBJ2-2; D is ambiguous. Per the germline V gene, CDR1 is LNHDA and CDR2 is SQIVND (reference sequence). The length of the CDR3 is 14 residues. Between the trimmed V and J ends, which lost 3 bases and 6 bases, there was a span of 11 bases. CDR3 loop: CASSIPVFPGELFF. As DNA, the CDR3 is TGTGCCAGTAGTATCCCTGTTTTCCCCGGGGAGCTGTTTTTT.

This sequence joins TRBV7-9 and TRBJ2-7; 8 nucleotides line up with TRBD1. CDR1 and CDR2 from the germline V gene are SEHNR and FQNEAQ (reference sequence). This CDR3 is 17 amino acids long. V lost 5 bases and J lost 6; bases outside the gene matches: 18. CDR3 in DNA: TGTGCCAGCAGCCCATTGGGTTTGCAGGGGGCGCGGGGCGAGCAGTACTTC. This gives the protein CASSPLGLQGARGEQYF.

This sequence joins TRBV9 and TRBJ2-3; 8 nucleotides align to TRBD1. V lost 0 bases to trimming and J lost 5 bases; unmatched junction nucleotides: 8. CDR3 length: 16 residues. The germline CDR1 and CDR2 sequences are SGDLS and YYNGEE. Written as DNA, the CDR3 is TGTGCCAGCAGCGTAGCGACAGGGGTAACGGGAGATACGCAGTATTTT. It yields the protein CASSVATGVTGDTQYF.

This chain joins TRBV19 and TRBJ1-1, with no clear D. The CDR3 covers 12 residues. Germline assignment: CDR1 LNHDA and CDR2 SQIVND (reference sequence). V was shortened by 5 bases and J by 4 bases, with 8 bases between the two germline ends. CDR3 amino acids: CASSPGSTEAFF. The CDR3 DNA reads as TGTGCCAGTAGTCCGGGTTCCACTGAAGCTTTCTTT.

The V gene is TRBV30, the J gene TRBJ1-4; D ambiguous. V lost 4 bases and J lost 8, with 8 bases in between. The V gene's germline CDR1 is GTSNPN and CDR2 SVGIG (reference sequence). There are 11 residues in the CDR3. Written as DNA, the CDR3 is TGTGCCTGGAACGGAGGGGAAAAACTGTTTTTT. Residues: CAWNGGEKLFF.

This clone was seen only once. The chain employs TRBV10-3 and TRBJ2-7; TRBD2 agrees at 7 bases. This CDR3 comprises 13 residues. Germline lookup yields CDR1 ENHRY and CDR2 SYGVKD. With 3 bases clipped from V and 6 bases from J, the junction kept 5 bases outside the gene matches. DNA for the CDR3: TGTGCCATCAGTGATGGCGGGGGTTTCGAGCAGTACTTC. Amino acids: CAISDGGGFEQYF.

V and J are TRBV4-1 and TRBJ1-1; possibly TRBD1 for D (6 bases). The germline V and J ends were trimmed by 6 bases and 0 bases, with 14 bases remaining between them. The CDR3 consists of 15 residues. Germline CDR1 MGHRA, CDR2 YSYEKL. The DNA of the CDR3 is TGCGCCAGCAGTCCCAGACAGGCCATGAACACTGAAGCTTTCTTT. Translation gives CASSPRQAMNTEAFF.

The chain uses TRBV28 and TRBJ1-2; TRBD1 is a possible D gene (6 bases). V dropped 7 bases and J dropped 4 bases, with 13 bases sitting between them. Germline V gene sequence: CDR1 MDHEN, CDR2 SYDVKM. This CDR3 comprises 13 residues. CDR3 protein: CASTRGGAYGYTF. DNA for the CDR3: TGTGCCAGCACCCGTGGGGGGGCCTATGGCTACACCTTC.

CDR3 region: CASSLRAGGNTGELFF. CDR3 sequence (DNA): TGTGCCAGCAGCTTAAGAGCGGGGGGCAACACCGGGGAGCTGTTTTTT. The chain joins TRBV11-3 to TRBJ2-2; 9 nucleotides agree with TRBD2. This CDR3 is 16 amino acids long. Trimming at V came to 2 bases and at J to 2 bases, leaving 3 bases not matched to a gene. Germline values: CDR1 SGHNT, CDR2 YENEEA. Together with reference TRBV11-3 and TRBJ2-2, the CDR3 gives the full variable domain: EAGVVQSPRYKIIEKKQPVAFWCNPISGHNTLYWYLQNLGQGPELLIRYENEEAVDDSQLPKDRFSAERLKGVDSTLKIQPAELGDSAVYLCASSLRAGGNTGELFFGEGSRLTVL.

This chain connects TRBV7-9 to TRBJ2-7; maybe TRBD1 (5 bases). The V end was cut by 3 bases, the J end by 10 bases, with 13 bases between. CDR3 length equals 12 residues. Germline values: CDR1 SEHNR, CDR2 FQNEAQ (reference sequence). The CDR3 reads CASSFEQAPQYF. The CDR3 DNA reads as TGTGCCAGCAGCTTTGAACAGGCACCTCAGTACTTC.

CDR3: CASSLSGTGPSQPQHF. The DNA for the CDR3 is TGTGCCAGCAGCTTAAGTGGGACAGGGCCGAGTCAGCCCCAGCATTTT. V usage is TRBV7-9 and J usage is TRBJ1-5, with 9 bases lining up with TRBD1. Per germline, CDR1 SEHNR and CDR2 FQNEAQ (reference sequence). V shed 2 bases, J shed 6 bases, and the junction held 8 bases outside the gene matches. This CDR3 is 16 amino acids long.

The chain has TRBV19 and TRBJ1-2; tentative D call: TRBD1 (6 bases). V was cut by 7 bases and J by 3 bases, with 18 bases left in between. CDR1 and CDR2 (germline): LNHDA, SQIVND (reference sequence). The CDR3 is 15 residues long. This chain's CDR3 is CASMDKNRADYGYTF. CDR3 DNA: TGTGCCAGTATGGATAAAAACAGGGCGGACTATGGCTACACCTTC.